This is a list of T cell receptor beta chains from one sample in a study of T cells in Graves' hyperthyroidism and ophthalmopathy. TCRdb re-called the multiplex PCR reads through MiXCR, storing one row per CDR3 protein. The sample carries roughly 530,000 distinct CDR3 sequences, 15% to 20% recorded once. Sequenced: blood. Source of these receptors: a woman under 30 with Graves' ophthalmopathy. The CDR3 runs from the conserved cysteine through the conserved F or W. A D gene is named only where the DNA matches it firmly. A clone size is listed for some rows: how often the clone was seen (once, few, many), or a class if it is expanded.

CDR3aa: CASSIFPDSYGYTF
CDR3nt: TGTGCCAGTAGTATATTTCCGGACAGCTATGGCTACACCTTC
j_gene: TRBJ1-2
abundance: NA
len: 14
d_gene: NA
v_gene: TRBV19

CDR3aa: CASSYRSSGGPYEQYF
CDR3nt: TGTGCCAGCAGTTACCGATCTTCAGGGGGCCCCTACGAGCAGTACTTC
j_gene: TRBJ2-7
abundance: once
len: 16
d_gene: TRBD1
v_gene: TRBV6-5

CDR3aa: CASALEGRETQYF
CDR3nt: TGTGCCAGTGCTCTCGAGGGCAGGGAGACCCAGTACTTC
j_gene: TRBJ2-5
abundance: many
len: 13
d_gene: NA
v_gene: TRBV7-3

CDR3aa: CASSLAIRGEVVIDGQFF
CDR3nt: TGTGCCAGCAGCTTAGCGATTCGCGGGGAGGTAGTGATTGATGGGCAGTTCTTC
j_gene: TRBJ2-1
abundance: NA
len: 18
d_gene: NA
v_gene: TRBV7-8

CDR3aa: CASSRTPGLAGGGNEQFF
CDR3nt: TGCGCCAGCAGCCGTACTCCGGGACTAGCGGGAGGGGGGAATGAGCAGTTCTTC
j_gene: TRBJ2-1
abundance: NA
len: 18
d_gene: TRBD2
v_gene: TRBV4-1

CDR3aa: CASSLPQNYGEQYF
CDR3nt: TGTGCCAGCAGTTTACCACAGAACTACGGCGAGCAGTACTTC
j_gene: TRBJ2-7
abundance: many
len: 14
d_gene: NA
v_gene: TRBV28

CDR3aa: CASSSPGGPDDNEQFF
CDR3nt: TGTGCCAGCAGCTCGCCAGGGGGCCCCGACGACAATGAGCAGTTCTTC
j_gene: TRBJ2-1
abundance: NA
len: 16
d_gene: TRBD1
v_gene: TRBV7-9

CDR3aa: CASRGPRGYTF
CDR3nt: TGTGCCAGCAGGGGGCCTCGTGGCTACACCTTC
j_gene: TRBJ1-2
abundance: few
len: 11
d_gene: NA
v_gene: TRBV12-3/TRBV12-4

CDR3aa: CASSILSGLAGRTYNEQFF
CDR3nt: TGTGCCAGCAGCATCCTCAGCGGACTAGCGGGACGTACCTACAATGAGCAGTTCTTC
j_gene: TRBJ2-1
abundance: many
len: 19
d_gene: TRBD2
v_gene: TRBV7-8

CDR3aa: CSARPPSGGSYNEQFF
CDR3nt: TGCAGTGCTAGACCTCCTAGCGGGGGCTCCTACAATGAGCAGTTCTTC
j_gene: TRBJ2-1
abundance: many
len: 16
d_gene: TRBD2
v_gene: TRBV20-1

CDR3aa: CASSRTGGYEQYF
CDR3nt: TGTGCCAGCAGCCGGACAGGGGGCTACGAGCAGTACTTC
j_gene: TRBJ2-7
abundance: many
len: 13
d_gene: TRBD1
v_gene: TRBV28

CDR3aa: CASSLGAGAGEQFF
CDR3nt: TGTGCCAGCAGCTTAGGTGCGGGGGCGGGTGAGCAGTTCTTC
j_gene: TRBJ2-1
abundance: many
len: 14
d_gene: NA
v_gene: TRBV11-2

CDR3aa: CATSEDRGQQDTQYF
CDR3nt: TGTGCCACCAGTGAGGACAGGGGGCAACAAGATACGCAGTATTTT
j_gene: TRBJ2-3
abundance: NA
len: 15
d_gene: TRBD1
v_gene: TRBV24-1

CDR3aa: CASSQAGNAYEQYF
CDR3nt: TGTGCCAGCAGCCAAGCGGGGAACGCCTACGAGCAGTACTTC
j_gene: TRBJ2-7
abundance: many
len: 14
d_gene: TRBD2
v_gene: TRBV7-8

CDR3aa: CASSILGGETQYF
CDR3nt: TGTGCCAGTAGTATACTAGGAGGAGAGACCCAGTACTTC
j_gene: TRBJ2-5
abundance: NA
len: 13
d_gene: NA
v_gene: TRBV19

CDR3aa: CASSLDFRVGLQGYTF
CDR3nt: TGTGCCAGCAGTTTAGACTTCCGTGTAGGTTTACAGGGCTACACCTTC
j_gene: TRBJ1-2
abundance: many
len: 16
d_gene: NA
v_gene: TRBV28

CDR3aa: CASSLTGAGTDTQYF
CDR3nt: TGTGCCAGCAGCTTAACGGGGGCTGGAACAGATACGCAGTATTTT
j_gene: TRBJ2-3
abundance: few
len: 15
d_gene: NA
v_gene: TRBV7-3

CDR3aa: CSALLNEQYF
CDR3nt: TGCAGTGCCTTATTGAATGAGCAGTACTTC
j_gene: TRBJ2-7
abundance: few
len: 10
d_gene: NA
v_gene: TRBV20-1

CDR3aa: CASSSLGLGQGTEIEAFF
CDR3nt: TGTGCCAGCAGCTCATTGGGTCTCGGGCAGGGGACTGAAATTGAAGCTTTCTTT
j_gene: TRBJ1-1
abundance: many
len: 18
d_gene: NA
v_gene: TRBV28

CDR3aa: CTSSLGGTGGYGYTF
CDR3nt: TGTACCAGCAGTTTAGGTGGGACAGGGGGCTATGGCTACACCTTC
j_gene: TRBJ1-2
abundance: NA
len: 15
d_gene: TRBD1
v_gene: TRBV12-3/TRBV12-4

CDR3aa: CASSQTGGLPNTEAFF
CDR3nt: TGCGCCAGCAGCCAGACAGGGGGCCTCCCCAACACTGAAGCTTTCTTT
j_gene: TRBJ1-1
abundance: few
len: 16
d_gene: TRBD1
v_gene: TRBV4-1

CDR3aa: CASSLRGGEKLFF
CDR3nt: TGTGCCAGCAGCTTAAGGGGGGGTGAAAAACTGTTTTTT
j_gene: TRBJ1-4
abundance: few
len: 13
d_gene: NA
v_gene: TRBV7-9

CDR3aa: CASSQLSGAYSYEQYF
CDR3nt: TGTGCCAGCAGCCAACTTTCTGGGGCCTACTCCTACGAGCAGTACTTC
j_gene: TRBJ2-7
abundance: many
len: 16
d_gene: NA
v_gene: TRBV7-9

CDR3aa: CASSQEGGGEWNGYTF
CDR3nt: TGTGCCAGCAGCCAAGAGGGAGGGGGCGAGTGGAATGGCTACACCTTC
j_gene: TRBJ1-2
abundance: many
len: 16
d_gene: TRBD1
v_gene: TRBV3-1

CDR3aa: CATSSPGGLRTQYF
CDR3nt: TGTGCCACCAGCTCTCCTGGGGGGCTTCGGACCCAGTACTTC
j_gene: TRBJ2-5
abundance: NA
len: 14
d_gene: NA
v_gene: TRBV15

CDR3aa: CASSPLVGYTQYF
CDR3nt: TGTGCCAGCAGCCCCTTAGTAGGTTATACGCAGTATTTT
j_gene: TRBJ2-3
abundance: many
len: 13
d_gene: NA
v_gene: TRBV7-2

CDR3aa: CASSLEGKDYEQYF
CDR3nt: TGTGCCAGCAGCTTGGAGGGGAAGGACTACGAGCAGTACTTC
j_gene: TRBJ2-7
abundance: many
len: 14
d_gene: NA
v_gene: TRBV5-6

CDR3aa: CASSQDSKGENEQYF
CDR3nt: TGCGCCAGCAGCCAAGATTCTAAGGGGGAAAACGAGCAGTACTTC
j_gene: TRBJ2-7
abundance: NA
len: 15
d_gene: NA
v_gene: TRBV4-1

CDR3aa: CASSLEFEADTQYF
CDR3nt: TGTGCCAGCAGTTTAGAATTCGAGGCAGATACGCAGTATTTT
j_gene: TRBJ2-3
abundance: many
len: 14
d_gene: NA
v_gene: TRBV28

CDR3aa: CASSLGGSPRADTQYF
CDR3nt: TGTGCCAGCAGCTTGGGGGGGAGCCCGAGGGCAGATACGCAGTATTTT
j_gene: TRBJ2-3
abundance: many
len: 16
d_gene: NA
v_gene: TRBV5-5

CDR3aa: CAIKDGTGDTEAFF
CDR3nt: TGCGCCATCAAGGACGGGACAGGGGATACTGAAGCTTTCTTT
j_gene: TRBJ1-1
abundance: many
len: 14
d_gene: TRBD1
v_gene: TRBV5-1

CDR3aa: CASSLGDWKPEAFF
CDR3nt: TGTGCCAGCAGCTTGGGGGACTGGAAACCTGAAGCTTTCTTT
j_gene: TRBJ1-1
abundance: NA
len: 14
d_gene: NA
v_gene: TRBV11-2

CDR3aa: CASSLRTVVSNEKLFF
CDR3nt: TGTGCCAGCAGCTTAAGGACAGTGGTGTCTAATGAAAAACTGTTTTTT
j_gene: TRBJ1-4
abundance: NA
len: 16
d_gene: NA
v_gene: TRBV7-2

CDR3aa: CASTLGGTGGLKTQYF
CDR3nt: TGTGCCAGCACTCTGGGGGGGACAGGGGGCTTGAAGACCCAGTACTTC
j_gene: TRBJ2-5
abundance: many
len: 16
d_gene: TRBD1
v_gene: TRBV28

CDR3aa: CASSLRNNSPLHF
CDR3nt: TGTGCCAGCAGCTTACGCAATAATTCACCCCTCCACTTT
j_gene: TRBJ1-6
abundance: many
len: 13
d_gene: NA
v_gene: TRBV11-2

CDR3aa: CASRTTSGGYQETQYF
CDR3nt: TGTGCCAGCAGGACGACTAGCGGGGGGTACCAAGAGACCCAGTACTTC
j_gene: TRBJ2-5
abundance: many
len: 16
d_gene: TRBD2
v_gene: TRBV12-3/TRBV12-4

CDR3aa: CASRADSGRASYNEQFF
CDR3nt: TGTGCCAGCAGGGCAGATAGCGGGAGGGCATCCTACAATGAGCAGTTCTTC
j_gene: TRBJ2-1
abundance: NA
len: 17
d_gene: TRBD2
v_gene: TRBV2

CDR3aa: CASSGQTETGTSGYYNEQFF
CDR3nt: TGCGCCAGCAGCGGACAGACAGAAACCGGGACTAGCGGCTACTACAATGAGCAGTTCTTC
j_gene: TRBJ2-1
abundance: NA
len: 20
d_gene: TRBD2
v_gene: TRBV5-1

CDR3aa: CASGAGSGTGELFF
CDR3nt: TGTGCTAGTGGCGCAGGGTCTGGCACCGGGGAGCTGTTTTTT
j_gene: TRBJ2-2
abundance: NA
len: 14
d_gene: NA
v_gene: TRBV12-5

CDR3aa: CSAPDRGDTEAFF
CDR3nt: TGCAGTGCTCCGGACAGGGGGGACACTGAAGCTTTCTTT
j_gene: TRBJ1-1
abundance: NA
len: 13
d_gene: TRBD1
v_gene: TRBV20-1

CDR3aa: CASSFVLAGGTDTQYF
CDR3nt: TGTGCCAGCAGTTTCGTTCTAGCGGGAGGTACAGATACGCAGTATTTT
j_gene: TRBJ2-3
abundance: many
len: 16
d_gene: TRBD2
v_gene: TRBV28

CDR3aa: CASSPTGAATGELFF
CDR3nt: TGTGCCAGCAGCCCGACAGGGGCGGCCACCGGGGAGCTGTTTTTT
j_gene: TRBJ2-2
abundance: few
len: 15
d_gene: TRBD1
v_gene: TRBV11-2

CDR3aa: CATSDRPDNEQFF
CDR3nt: TGTGCCACCAGTGACAGACCGGACAATGAGCAGTTCTTC
j_gene: TRBJ2-1
abundance: NA
len: 13
d_gene: NA
v_gene: TRBV24-1

CDR3aa: CASTRMGVGSPLHF
CDR3nt: TGTGCCAGCACCCGGATGGGGGTGGGATCACCCCTCCACTTT
j_gene: TRBJ1-6
abundance: many
len: 14
d_gene: NA
v_gene: TRBV7-2

CDR3aa: CVSSLATDTQYF
CDR3nt: TGTGTCAGCAGCTTAGCGACGGATACGCAGTATTTT
j_gene: TRBJ2-3
abundance: NA
len: 12
d_gene: NA
v_gene: TRBV11-2

CDR3aa: CASSRFPPENQPQHF
CDR3nt: TGCGCCAGCAGCCGCTTTCCTCCGGAAAATCAGCCCCAGCATTTT
j_gene: TRBJ1-5
abundance: many
len: 15
d_gene: NA
v_gene: TRBV4-1

CDR3aa: CASSHRGGTTPRGGYTF
CDR3nt: TGTGCCAGCAGTCACCGAGGAGGGACAACTCCTCGCGGTGGCTACACCTTC
j_gene: TRBJ1-2
abundance: NA
len: 17
d_gene: NA
v_gene: TRBV27

CDR3aa: CASRTGWNSPLHF
CDR3nt: TGTGCCAGCAGGACAGGGTGGAATTCACCCCTCCACTTT
j_gene: TRBJ1-6
abundance: many
len: 13
d_gene: TRBD1
v_gene: TRBV27

CDR3aa: CASSRQGSYEQYF
CDR3nt: TGTGCCAGCAGCCGACAGGGCTCCTACGAGCAGTACTTC
j_gene: TRBJ2-7
abundance: many
len: 13
d_gene: TRBD1
v_gene: TRBV3-1

CDR3aa: CASSLLSGGDQYF
CDR3nt: TGTGCCAGCAGCTTATTGAGCGGGGGGGATCAGTACTTC
j_gene: TRBJ2-7
abundance: many
len: 13
d_gene: TRBD2
v_gene: TRBV7-2

CDR3aa: CASSGGRGTNEQFF
CDR3nt: TGTGCCAGCAGTGGGGGAAGGGGGACCAATGAGCAGTTCTTC
j_gene: TRBJ2-1
abundance: many
len: 14
d_gene: NA
v_gene: TRBV27

CDR3aa: CATSSEWDRDLNTEAFF
CDR3nt: TGTGCCACCAGCAGCGAATGGGACAGAGACCTGAACACTGAAGCTTTCTTT
j_gene: TRBJ1-1
abundance: many
len: 17
d_gene: TRBD1
v_gene: TRBV15

CDR3aa: CASSLSGREQYF
CDR3nt: TGTGCCAGCAGTTTAAGTGGCCGCGAGCAGTACTTC
j_gene: TRBJ2-7
abundance: NA
len: 12
d_gene: NA
v_gene: TRBV28

CDR3aa: CASSLEGNSYNEQFF
CDR3nt: TGTGCCAGCAGCTTAGAGGGAAACTCCTACAATGAGCAGTTCTTC
j_gene: TRBJ2-1
abundance: many
len: 15
d_gene: NA
v_gene: TRBV7-3

CDR3aa: CASSEQWSGSTDTQYF
CDR3nt: TGTGCCAGCAGTGAACAGTGGAGCGGGAGCACAGATACGCAGTATTTT
j_gene: TRBJ2-3
abundance: many
len: 16
d_gene: NA
v_gene: TRBV2